This TCR beta chain was recovered during a study of radiotherapy plus CTLA-4 blockade in lung cancer. Profiling relied on immunoSEQ multiplex PCR, and the TCRdb table lists in-frame clones only, not all of them. The sample shows roughly 54,000 clones, 84% of them seen only once. The source is a human donor with non-small cell lung cancer whose response to radiotherapy plus ipilimumab could not be evaluated. This specimen was peripheral blood, taken from a patient treated with radiotherapy plus ipilimumab.

The CDR3 loop reads CASSQDRAGGPWEQYF. The DNA for the CDR3 is TGCGCCAGCAGCCAAGATCGAGCGGGAGGGCCGTGGGAGCAGTACTTC. The chain joins TRBV4-3 to TRBJ2-7; 10 bases map to TRBD2. This CDR3 comprises 16 residues. Looked up from germline, CDR1 is LGHNA and CDR2 is YSLEER. V shed 0 bases, J shed 7 bases, and the junction held 9 bases outside the gene matches.